This entry concerns a single T cell receptor (beta chain). The sample belongs to a study of blood T cell repertoires in COVID-19. The wider study: From T cells, B-cell-depleted T cells, or PBMCs came the material, which was cDNA or gDNA.

Original methodology: Reference gene primer amplification gave estimated nucleated cell counts. Sequencing used immunoSEQ multiplex PCR; TCRdb keeps in-frame clones, though not all of them. V and J calls and clone size are given by that table; D and trimming were obtained from the DNA. The sample consists of 180,000 or so clones, roughly 81% of them appearing once. The germline V gene has CDR1 SGHTA and CDR2 FQGNSA. V lost 3 bases and J lost 6; bases outside the gene matches: 9. This CDR3 has 15 amino acids. The rearrangement links TRBV7-2 to TRBJ2-3; 7 bases are a match to TRBD2. The TCR sequence derives from an elderly woman with acute or convalescent COVID-19. The sample was peripheral blood. CDR3 region: CASSFLGGRLDTQYF. CDR3 coding DNA: TGTGCCAGCAGCTTTCTCGGCGGGAGACTGGATACGCAGTATTTT. The variable domain in full, with the rest retrieved from reference TRBV7-2 and TRBJ2-3, is GAGVSQSPSNKVTEKGKDVELRCDPISGHTALYWYRQSLGQGLEFLIYFQGNSAPDKSGLPSDRFSAERTGGSVSTLTIQRTQQEDSAVYLCASSFLGGRLDTQYFGPGTRLTVL.